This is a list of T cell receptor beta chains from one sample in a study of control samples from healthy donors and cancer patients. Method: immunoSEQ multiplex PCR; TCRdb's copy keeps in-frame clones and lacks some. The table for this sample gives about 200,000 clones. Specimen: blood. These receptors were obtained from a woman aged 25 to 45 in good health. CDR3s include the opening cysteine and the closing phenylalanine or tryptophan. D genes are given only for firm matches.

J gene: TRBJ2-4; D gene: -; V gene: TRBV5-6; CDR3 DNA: TGTGCCAGCAGCTTGGACGACATTCAGTACTTC; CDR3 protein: CASSLDDIQYF
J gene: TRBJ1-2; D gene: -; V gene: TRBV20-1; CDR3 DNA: TGCAGTGCTCCCACGACAGTAGGCTACACCTTC; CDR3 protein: CSAPTTVGYTF
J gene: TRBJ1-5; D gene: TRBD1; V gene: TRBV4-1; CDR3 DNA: TGCGCCAGCAGCCTTGGACAGGTCGGTCAGCCCCAGCATTTT; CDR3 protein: CASSLGQVGQPQHF
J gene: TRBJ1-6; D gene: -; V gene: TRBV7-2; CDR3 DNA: TGTGCCAGCAGCTTACTCGCGCGGGGCACACCCCTCCACTTT; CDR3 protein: CASSLLARGTPLHF
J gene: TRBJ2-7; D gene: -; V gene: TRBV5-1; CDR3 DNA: TGCGCCAGCAGCTTGCTGGGAAACTCCGCCGTCGAGCAGTACTTC; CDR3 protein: CASSLLGNSAVEQYF
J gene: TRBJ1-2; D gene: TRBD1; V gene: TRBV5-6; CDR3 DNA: TGTGCCAGCAGCTTGGGACAGGGTCCCGGTGGCTACACCTTC; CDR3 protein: CASSLGQGPGGYTF
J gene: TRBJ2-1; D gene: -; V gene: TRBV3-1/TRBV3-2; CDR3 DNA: TGTGCCAGCAGCCGCACCGGCGGCGAGCAGTTCTTC; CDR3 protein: CASSRTGGEQFF
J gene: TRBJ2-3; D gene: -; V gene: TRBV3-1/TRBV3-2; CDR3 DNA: TGTGCCAGCAGCCAAGGACCTATCAGGGGCCCCTCCCGAGATACGCAGTATTTT; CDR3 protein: CASSQGPIRGPSRDTQYF
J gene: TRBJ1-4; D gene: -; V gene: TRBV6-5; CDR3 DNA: TGTGCCAGCAGTACCTATGAAAAACTGTTTTTT; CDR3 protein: CASSTYEKLFF
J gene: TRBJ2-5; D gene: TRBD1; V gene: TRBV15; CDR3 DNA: TGTGCCACCAGCGGGGACAGGGGGCAAGAGACCCAGTACTTC; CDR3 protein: CATSGDRGQETQYF
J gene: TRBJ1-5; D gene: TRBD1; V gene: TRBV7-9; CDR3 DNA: TGTGCCAGCAGCTTAGGTTGGGACAGCCCCGATCAGCCCCAGCATTTT; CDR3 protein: CASSLGWDSPDQPQHF
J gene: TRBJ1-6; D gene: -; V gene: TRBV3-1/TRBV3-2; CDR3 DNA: TGTGCCAGCAGCCAAAACAGTCCGAATTCACCCCTCCACTTT; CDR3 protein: CASSQNSPNSPLHF
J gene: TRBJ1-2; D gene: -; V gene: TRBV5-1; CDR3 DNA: TGCGCCAGCAGCTTCGAGGGAAGGACAAACTATGGCTACACCTTC; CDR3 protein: CASSFEGRTNYGYTF
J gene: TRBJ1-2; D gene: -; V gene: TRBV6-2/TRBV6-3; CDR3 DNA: TGTGCCAGCAGTTACTTGGGACGGGGCTATGGCTACACCTTC; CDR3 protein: CASSYLGRGYGYTF
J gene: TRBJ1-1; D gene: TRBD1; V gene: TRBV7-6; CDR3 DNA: TGTGCCAGCAGCCCCGCGATACCACAGGGGGTGGAAGCTTTCTTT; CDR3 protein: CASSPAIPQGVEAFF
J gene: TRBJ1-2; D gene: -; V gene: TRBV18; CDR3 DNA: TGTGCCAGCTCTCTCAGGGCCCCAGGAGATGATGGCTACACCTTC; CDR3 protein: CASSLRAPGDDGYTF
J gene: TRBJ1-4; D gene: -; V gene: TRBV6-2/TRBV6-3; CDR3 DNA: TGTGCCAGCAGTTACTCCCCAGGGGAACAACACGCAACTAATGAAAAACTGTTTTTT; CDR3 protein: CASSYSPGEQHATNEKLFF
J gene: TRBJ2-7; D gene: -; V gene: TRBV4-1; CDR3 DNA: TGCGCCAGCAGCCTTAATCTGTTGGTGGACTACGAGCAGTACTTC; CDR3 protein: CASSLNLLVDYEQYF
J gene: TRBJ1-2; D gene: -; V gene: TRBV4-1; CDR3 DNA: TGCGCCAGCAGCCAACCTACAGGGAAGAACTATGGCTACACCTTC; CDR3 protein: CASSQPTGKNYGYTF
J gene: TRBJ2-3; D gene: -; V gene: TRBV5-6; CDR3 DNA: TGTGCCAGCAGCTTGGTAAACACAGATACGCAGTATTTT; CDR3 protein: CASSLVNTDTQYF
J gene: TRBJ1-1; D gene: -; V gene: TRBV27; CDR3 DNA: TGTGCCAGCAGTTTATCAAGCCCCGTGAACACTGAAGCTTTCTTT; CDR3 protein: CASSLSSPVNTEAFF
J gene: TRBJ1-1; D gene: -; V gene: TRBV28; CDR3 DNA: TGTGCCAGCAGTTTTGGTCCAAGGGAAGCTTTCTTT; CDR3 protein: CASSFGPREAFF
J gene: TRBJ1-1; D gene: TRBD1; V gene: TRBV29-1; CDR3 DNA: TGCAGCGTTGCCAGGGACAGAGACGCCGCGGAAGCTTTCTTT; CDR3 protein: CSVARDRDAAEAFF